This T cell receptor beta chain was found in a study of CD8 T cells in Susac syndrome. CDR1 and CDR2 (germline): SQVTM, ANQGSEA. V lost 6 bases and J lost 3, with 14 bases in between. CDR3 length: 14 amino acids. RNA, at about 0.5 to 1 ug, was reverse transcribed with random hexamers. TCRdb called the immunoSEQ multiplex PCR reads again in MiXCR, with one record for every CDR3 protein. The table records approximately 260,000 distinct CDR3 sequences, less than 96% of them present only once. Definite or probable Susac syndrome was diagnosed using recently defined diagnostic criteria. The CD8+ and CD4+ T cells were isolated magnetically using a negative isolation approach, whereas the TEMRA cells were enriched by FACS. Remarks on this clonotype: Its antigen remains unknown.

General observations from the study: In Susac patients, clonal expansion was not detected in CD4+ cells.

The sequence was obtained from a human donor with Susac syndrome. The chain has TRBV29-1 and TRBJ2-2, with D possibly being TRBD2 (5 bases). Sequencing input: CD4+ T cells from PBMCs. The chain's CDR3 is CSVTRGRDTGELFF. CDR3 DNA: TGCAGCGTAACTCGGGGTCGTGACACCGGGGAGCTGTTTTTT.